The 19 T cell receptor beta chains reported below all come from one sample, sequenced in a study of identical twins. Each CDR3 protein is one row after TCRdb ran MiXCR on the 5' RACE reads. This sample has about 690,000 distinct CDR3 sequences, with 5.5% to 7.5% found just once. Sequencing was carried out using naive T cells sorted from blood. Source of these receptors: a man aged 18 to 35 in good health.

This clonotype came up a few times. The V and J genes are TRBV9 and TRBJ2-3; 9 bases align to TRBD2. This CDR3 contains 14 residues. With V trimmed by 5 bases and J by 5 bases, 6 bases remained unmatched. Germline V CDR1 and CDR2: SGDLS, YYNGEE. The CDR3 spells CASSAGTSRDTQYF. CDR3 sequence (DNA): TGTGCCAGCAGTGCCGGGACTAGCCGAGATACGCAGTATTTT.

This clonotype was seen only a few times. The chain has TRBV20-1 and TRBJ2-1; 9 nucleotides agree with TRBD1. Germline V lookup: CDR1 DFQATT, CDR2 SNEGSKA (reference sequence). The CDR3 extends over 14 amino acids. The V segment lost 6 bases and the J segment 5 bases; nucleotides outside the gene matches: 8. For the CDR3, the DNA is TGCAGTGCCCCCGGGACAGGGAACAACAATGAGCAGTTCTTC. Translated, it gives CSAPGTGNNNEQFF.

This clonotype was counted ten times or more. CDR3: CASSSNLKHYEQYV. CDR3 DNA: TGTGCCAGCAGCTCCAATTTGAAGCATTACGAGCAGTACGTC. The V and J genes are TRBV11-2 and TRBJ2-7, with unresolved D. The CDR3 contains 14 residues. V dropped 4 bases and J dropped 4 bases, with 14 bases sitting between them. Germline values: CDR1 SGHAT, CDR2 FQNNGV.

This clonotype has only a few counts. The DNA for the CDR3 is TGCGCCAGCAGAGGAATCGTGGAGTACGAGCAGTACTTC. Its translation is CASRGIVEYEQYF. The chain carries TRBV5-1 and TRBJ2-7; no firm D call. Germline CDR1 reads SGHRS; CDR2 reads YFSETQ. V was shortened by 5 bases and J by 4 bases, with 13 bases between the two germline ends. The CDR3 is 13 residues long.

Turning to this clonotype: The CDR3 carries no conserved terminal phenylalanine or tryptophan, so it likely arises from a read error. The J gene is TRBJ1-5, the V gene TRBV4-1, with D hard to call. The CDR3 is 13 amino acids. The V gene's germline CDR1 is MGHRA and CDR2 YSYEKL. V lost 5 bases and J 3 bases, leaving 8 bases between the germline ends. Here the CDR3 reads CASSARDNQPQHS. The CDR3 DNA sequence: TGCGCCAGCAGCGCAAGGGACAATCAGCCCCAGCATTCT.

This rearrangement joins TRBV6-1 to TRBJ2-4, with a tentative D call TRBD2 (5 bases). This CDR3 has 16 residues. Germline CDR1 and CDR2: MNHNS and SASEGT. Trimming removed 3 bases from V and 0 bases from J, with 12 bases in between. The CDR3 DNA reads TGTGCCAGCAGTGACAAGCGGATTCAAGCCAAAAACATTCAGTACTTC. It yields the protein CASSDKRIQAKNIQYF.

V and J are TRBV15 and TRBJ2-1; D is ambiguous. V shed 11 bases and J shed 7 bases, with 9 bases lying between them. CDR1 is LNHNV and CDR2 is YYDKDF in the germline V gene (reference sequence). This CDR3 contains 10 residues. The CDR3 spells CAVSGNEQFF. The CDR3 nucleotides read TGTGCCGTCTCCGGTAATGAGCAGTTCTTC.

This clonotype has at least ten counts. This chain connects TRBV20-1 to TRBJ2-3, with 8 bases aligning to TRBD2. This CDR3 is built from 15 residues. The germline CDR1 and CDR2 sequences are DFQATT and SNEGSKA (reference sequence). V was clipped by 6 bases and J by 5 bases; unmatched bases: 13. For the CDR3, the DNA is TGCAGTGCACCTCGTTTAGGACTAGCTGGAGATACGCAGTATTTT. Translated, it gives CSAPRLGLAGDTQYF.

This clonotype was seen many times. The chain carries TRBV5-1 and TRBJ1-1, with D uncertain. Germline CDR1 SGHRS, CDR2 YFSETQ. CDR3 length: 14 amino acids. Trimming left V 0 bases short and J 2 bases short, with 8 bases between. CDR3 in amino acids: CASSLGQINTEAFF. In DNA, the CDR3 is TGCGCCAGCAGCTTGGGTCAGATAAACACTGAAGCTTTCTTT.

This clonotype turned up a few times. The rearrangement joins TRBV2 to TRBJ2-7; TRBD2 matches 7 bases. Germline trimming cut 7 bases from V and 5 bases from J; bases unmatched to any gene: 8. The CDR3 length is 13 residues. Germline CDR1 and CDR2: SNHLY and FYNNEI. CDR3 residues: CASNIAGADEQYF. The CDR3, as DNA: TGTGCCAGCAATATTGCGGGAGCGGACGAGCAGTACTTC.

This clonotype has just a few counts. The rearrangement joins TRBV28 to TRBJ2-3; the D gene is possibly TRBD2 (6 bases). Germline CDR1 and CDR2: MDHEN and SYDVKM. The CDR3 contains 15 residues. The V end was cut by 7 bases, the J end by 9 bases, with 23 bases between. Here the CDR3 DNA reads TGTGCCAGCACCAAACGGGGCTTACCTAGCGTAACGCAGTATTTT. This translates into CASTKRGLPSVTQYF.

In this sample, this clonotype turned up many times. The chain has TRBV29-1 and TRBJ2-1; 7 bases match TRBD2. The ends lost 6 bases at V and 5 bases at J; junction bases unmatched: 19. Germline CDR1 and CDR2: SQVTM and ANQGSEA. This CDR3 region has 17 residues. The CDR3 is CSVQGFLRAGVDNEQFF. CDR3 DNA: TGCAGCGTCCAAGGCTTCCTCAGGGCGGGAGTGGACAATGAGCAGTTCTTC.

The genes are TRBV6-5 and TRBJ2-5; possible D gene TRBD1, 6 bases. Germline V gene data show CDR1 as MNHEY and CDR2 as SVGAGI. Trimming pared 1 base from V and 6 bases from J, leaving 15 bases between. The CDR3 contains 15 residues. As DNA, the CDR3 is TGTGCCAGCAGTTACTGGAGCCAGGGGATGCAGACCCAGTACTTC. Translated, it gives CASSYWSQGMQTQYF.

This clonotype was counted at least ten times. The rearrangement uses TRBV15 and TRBJ2-1; D call uncertain. Per the germline V gene, CDR1 is LNHNV and CDR2 is YYDKDF (reference sequence). The CDR3 covers 15 residues. V was clipped by 0 bases and J by 9 bases, with 15 bases between them. CDR3 sequence reads: CATSRERRLVVEQFF. The CDR3 DNA follows: TGTGCCACCAGCAGAGAACGTCGGCTTGTTGTTGAGCAGTTCTTC.

The V and J genes are TRBV12-3 or TRBV12-4 and TRBJ2-5; no firm D call. V lost 7 bases and J 1 base, leaving 13 bases between the germline ends. The CDR3 totals 14 residues. CDR3 nucleotides: TGTGCCAGCACCCCCGAGGTCCCCCAAGAGACCCAGTACTTC. Protein: CASTPEVPQETQYF.

This clonotype was recorded a few times. CDR3 sequence reads: CSASRLIGQETQYF. CDR3 DNA: TGCAGTGCTAGTCGTCTCATCGGTCAAGAGACCCAGTACTTC. The chain carries TRBV20-1 and TRBJ2-5; D not certain. Germline-derived CDR1 and CDR2 are DFQATT and SNEGSKA (reference sequence). Trimming stripped 3 bases from V and 2 bases from J, with 13 bases between. This CDR3 region has 14 residues.

This clonotype was recorded many times. The V gene is TRBV6-5, the J gene TRBJ1-4, with a possible D match to TRBD1 (5 bases). Germline V gene sequence: CDR1 MNHEY, CDR2 SVGAGI. The germline V and J ends were trimmed by 0 bases and 8 bases, with 13 bases remaining between them. This CDR3 contains 15 residues. The CDR3 bases are TGTGCCAGCAGTTACTCGGGAGGGGTACGCGAAAAACTGTTTTTT. Translating gives CASSYSGGVREKLFF.

This clonotype appeared a few times. The chain is built from TRBV19 and TRBJ2-1; D is uncertain. The germline V gene encodes CDR1 LNHDA and CDR2 SQIVND (reference sequence). The ends were cut back, 5 bases at V and 4 bases at J, with 15 bases in the middle. This CDR3 comprises 15 residues. CDR3 in DNA: TGTGCCAGTAGTTCCGGACGTCGCCTTTACAATGAGCAGTTCTTC. The encoded protein is CASSSGRRLYNEQFF.

There are many counts of this clonotype. The chain carries TRBV12-3 or TRBV12-4 and TRBJ2-3; tentative D call: TRBD2 (6 bases). The CDR3 consists of 15 residues. Trimming cost V 5 bases and J 6 bases, with 18 bases left between them. CDR3 coding DNA: TGTGCCAGCAGTAAACTAGCTGGACCTGGTGATACGCAGTATTTT. Its translation is CASSKLAGPGDTQYF.